The T cell receptor (beta chain) described here comes from a study of shared clonotypes between healthy human individuals (dated by TCRdb to 2018 to 2020). With regard to the full study: The cohort comprised a couple of women and a few men aged 18 to 49 years. Each donor's leukapheresis produced roughly between roughly 0.85 and 10 billion PBMCs. To estimate repertoire size and how much clonotypes are shared between individuals, the study performed deep sequencing of blood TCR repertoires from roughly five healthy adults. Per donor, three plates each were used for CD4 naive and CD4 memory, two for CD8 naive, and one for CD8 memory. To increase sequencing depth and limit assay-specific biases, different laboratories used diverse techniques to prepare libraries and sequence TCR repertoires. Findings and caveats that apply to the study as a whole: Larger estimated clonotype richness was generally found for naive subsets than for memory subsets. Because the study included a small number of donors, the genetic and exposure-history diversity represented was limited. Higher generation probabilities were observed for clonotypes shared by all four sorted-subset donors than for non-shared clonotypes. Incomplete sequencing was indicated by rarefaction of sorted-subset datasets, despite the large sequencing depth. Sharing across a few donors was observed for approximately 4.6% of naive CD4, less than 4% of naive CD8, roughly 2.4% of memory CD4, and about 0.4% of memory CD8 clonotypes. Pairwise subsampling indicated that sequencing depth was expected to affect the degree of clonotype sharing among donors. Sampling was limited to blood, and TCR repertoires in tissue likely differ from TCR repertoires in blood.

Sequences MDHEN (CDR1) and SYDVKM (CDR2) are obtained from the germline V gene. The germline V end is reduced by 2 bases and the J end by 0 bases; junction bases left unmatched: 3. The CDR3, from cysteine to phenylalanine, totals 15 residues. Here the CDR3 DNA is all that survives: 45 bases in frame from base 1. This clone was counted between two and nine times. Its specific antigen is unknown. No clone much larger than this one lies a single base away; base qualities are absent. Using the deep immunoSEQ assay, multiplex PCR amplified TCR CDR3 regions from genomic DNA. Extracted genomic DNA from each cell subset was spread evenly across all wells of several immunoSEQ 96-well plates, with each plate serving as a replicate. For sorted subsets, each replicate PCR was loaded with roughly 0.2 ug genomic DNA, equivalent to 32,000 or so T cell genomes. Purified libraries were quantified with a Qubit 3.0 fluorometer, sized on a Bioanalyzer 2100, and re-quantified with the KAPA Library Quantification kit. Each immunoSEQ 96-well plate was sequenced on its own single-read 150-cycle Illumina NextSeq 550 flow cell. In the original analysis: Because only junctional sequences without quality scores were contained in the immunoSEQ output, filtering matching that applied to full-length reads could not be performed. Sequences were annotated with PyIR, a Python wrapper for IgBLAST v1.9, using IMGT germline references to assign V/J genes and CDR3. Reads with weak V/J assignments (E-value above 1e-6), missing CDR3, stop codons, out-of-frame junctions, or ambiguous translated residues were removed. A V3J clonotype was defined by an identical inferred V gene, J gene, and CDR3 amino acid sequence. Percentage overlap between repertoires was computed as shared unique clonotypes divided by the size of the smaller repertoire. RTK rarefaction, the Chao1 estimator, and Recon v2.1 estimates of unobserved clonotypes were used to assess repertoire richness. Generation probabilities for all TCRbeta clonotypes obtained by the gDNA method from a few donors were computed using OLGA. TCRdb's version of the immuneACCESS table is confined to in-frame rearrangements and falls short of the full clone set. An unresolved V gene accounts for under half of the shortfall where checked; the remainder is of unknown origin. V and J calls and clone size are given by that table; D and trimming were obtained from the DNA. In this sample the table shows some 680,000 clones, about 80% of which occur a single time. 1.5% to 2% of the sample lies in the top ten.

The donors were healthy, HIV-negative adults who had no recently reported acute infections or vaccinations. Only Caucasian adults living in Nashville, Tennessee, USA were represented among the donors. CD4+ T cells were enriched by magnetic negative selection, after which naive cells were positively selected on CD45RA and the negative fraction was taken as the memory subset. After blood collection by leukapheresis, PBMCs were isolated using Ficoll-Histopaque density gradient centrifugation and then cryopreserved in the vapor phase of liquid nitrogen. Analytical flow cytometry was used to check the purity and quantity of each magnetically sorted T cell population. From each sorted fraction, genomic DNA was isolated and quantified by UV absorbance on a Nanodrop 2000c.

The material sequenced was memory CD4+ T cells sorted from blood. Reading the label with the study, this specimen's cell subset or site is: CD45RA-negative fraction. This chain is built from TRBV28 and TRBJ2-7; TRBD2 lines up with 8 middle nucleotides. The receptor comes from a woman aged 25-40 years in good health. The CDR3 loop reads CASSLISGISYEQYF. The sequence in DNA is TGTGCCAGCAGTTTAATTAGCGGGATCTCCTACGAGCAGTACTTC. The variable domain in full, with residues beyond the CDR3 obtained from the reference TRBV28 and TRBJ2-7 genes, is DVKVTQSSRYLVKRTGEKVFLECVQDMDHENMFWYRQDPGLGLRLIYFSYDVKMKEKGDIPEGYSVSREKKERFSLILESASTNQTSMYLCASSLISGISYEQYFGPGTRLTVT.